The 25 T cell receptor beta chains given below trace back to one sample, sequenced in a study of OX40 agonist ivuxolimab in advanced cancers. TCRdb keeps only in-frame clones here, not all; method: immunoSEQ multiplex PCR. The sample includes approximately 22,000 clones, more than 65% seen only once; the top ten take roughly 26%. The material was CD4+ or CD8+ T cells sorted from blood, obtained in a trial of the OX40 agonist ivuxolimab. These receptor sequences come from an adult with an advanced solid tumor such as melanoma, head and neck, liver or kidney cancer.

The gene calls are TRBV4-1 and TRBJ1-5; possible D gene TRBD1, 6 bases. V lost 0 bases and J lost 4, with 10 bases in between. Germline V gives CDR1 MGHRA, CDR2 YSYEKL. There are 15 residues in the CDR3. In DNA form, the CDR3 reads TGCGCCAGCAGCCAAGACAGGGGCAATAATCAGCCCCAGCATTTT. The encoded protein is CASSQDRGNNQPQHF.

The V and J genes are TRBV28 and TRBJ2-5, with 13 bases aligning to TRBD2. Germline V gives CDR1 MDHEN, CDR2 SYDVKM. J lost 4 bases, V lost 6 bases, and 8 bases had no gene match. The CDR3 length is 16 residues. CDR3 amino acids: CASSTPGLAGIETQYF. The CDR3 bases are TGTGCCAGCAGCACTCCGGGACTAGCGGGGATAGAGACCCAGTACTTC.

This rearrangement joins TRBV19 to TRBJ2-7, with 7 bases identical to TRBD2. J was trimmed by 6 bases and V by 2 bases; bases with no gene match: 7. CDR3 length equals 14 residues. CDR1 is LNHDA and CDR2 is SQIVND in the germline V gene (reference sequence). CDR3 nucleotides: TGTGCCAGTAGTATAATTGCGGGAGACCTCGAGCAGTACTTC. Translating gives CASSIIAGDLEQYF.

The chain employs TRBV28 and TRBJ2-7, with 9 bases identical to TRBD2. The CDR3 contains 13 residues. Per the germline V gene, CDR1 is MDHEN and CDR2 is SYDVKM. The junction had 5 bases not matched to a gene; V was cut back by 8 bases and J by 3 bases. Written as DNA, the CDR3 is TGTGCCAGCGGCATAGCGGGAGTCTACGAGCAGTACTTC. Translated: CASGIAGVYEQYF.

This rearrangement joins TRBV5-1 to TRBJ1-2; D unresolved. Germline loops: CDR1 SGHRS, CDR2 YFSETQ. CDR3 length: 13 amino acids. Trimming pared 4 bases from V and 4 bases from J, leaving 11 bases between. The CDR3 bases are TGCGCCAGCAGCCTTGACATCGGCTATGGCTACACCTTC. Residues: CASSLDIGYGYTF.

The rearrangement links TRBV9 to TRBJ2-1; 10 positions agree with TRBD2. This CDR3 has 16 residues. V gave up 2 bases and J gave up 8 bases; unmatched junction bases: 10. Germline V gene sequence: CDR1 SGDLS, CDR2 YYNGEE. In DNA, the CDR3 is TGTGCCAGCAGCGTCGCATCTAGCGGGAGTAACTATGAGCAGTTCTTC. It encodes CASSVASSGSNYEQFF.

The chain employs TRBV30 and TRBJ2-7; perhaps TRBD1 as D (5 bases). The germline CDR1 and CDR2 sequences are GTSNPN and SVGIG (reference sequence). The V gene lost 4 bases and the J gene lost 3 bases, with 7 bases spanning the gap. The CDR3 has 11 residues. The CDR3 coding sequence is TGTGCCTGGAAAGGGGTCTACGAGCAGTACTTC. Translation gives CAWKGVYEQYF.

The chain couples TRBV4-1 to TRBJ2-1, with D maybe TRBD2 (6 bases). CDR3 length: 14 amino acids. The V end lost 1 base, the J end lost 6 bases, and 10 bases lay between the germline ends. Looked up from germline, CDR1 is MGHRA and CDR2 is YSYEKL. The CDR3 loop is CASSQGGSGNEQFF. The CDR3 DNA follows: TGCGCCAGCAGCCAAGGGGGTAGCGGCAATGAGCAGTTCTTC.

V gene TRBV30 combines with J gene TRBJ2-4; a possible D gene is TRBD2 (5 bases). The V and J ends lost 5 bases and 2 bases respectively, with 16 bases between them. The CDR3 runs to 15 residues. Germline V lookup: CDR1 GTSNPN, CDR2 SVGIG (reference sequence). The CDR3 DNA follows: TGTGCCTGGGCCCCCGAAACGGGGACCAAAAACATTCAGTACTTC. As protein: CAWAPETGTKNIQYF. The full variable domain, in which reference TRBV30 and TRBJ2-4 provide the parts outside the CDR3, is SQTIHQWPATLVQPVGSPLSLECTVEGTSNPNLYWYRQAAGRGLQLLFYSVGIGQISSEVPQNLSASRPQDRQFILSSKKLLLSDSGFYLCAWAPETGTKNIQYFGAGTRLSVL.

The chain employs TRBV7-3 and TRBJ2-3; no reliable D call. There are 13 residues in the CDR3. V lost 5 bases, J lost 2 bases, and 8 bases lay in between. The germline gives CDR1 SGHTA, CDR2 FQGTGA. CDR3 sequence reads: CASSTITTDTQYF. CDR3 nucleotide sequence: TGTGCCAGCAGCACCATAACCACAGATACGCAGTATTTT.

The chain is built from TRBV7-2 and TRBJ1-2, with a tentative D call TRBD1 (6 bases). Germline V gene lookup returns CDR1 SGHTA and CDR2 FQGNSA. The CDR3 is made up of 14 amino acids. Trimming cost V 2 bases and J 4 bases, with 11 bases left between them. The CDR3 loop is CASSLRDTAYGYTF. In DNA form, the CDR3 reads TGTGCCAGCAGCTTAAGGGACACGGCCTATGGCTACACCTTC.

This clone occurred a few times. The J gene is TRBJ1-2, the V gene TRBV4-1, with 11 bases aligning to TRBD1. The CDR3 has 18 amino acids. Germline CDR1 is MGHRA and CDR2 is YSYEKL. V gave up 4 bases and J gave up 4 bases; unmatched junction bases: 14. CDR3 sequence: CASSPLTLRDRGSYGYTF. CDR3 sequence (DNA): TGCGCCAGCAGCCCCCTGACCCTCCGGGACAGGGGGTCCTATGGCTACACCTTC.

This chain links TRBV5-4 with TRBJ1-1; no reliable D call. There are 13 residues in the CDR3. V lost 0 bases and J lost 1, with 4 bases in between. Germline lookup yields CDR1 SGHNT and CDR2 YYREEE (reference sequence). CDR3 coding DNA: TGTGCCAGCAGCTTGGGACCGAACACTGAAGCTTTCTTT. Translating gives CASSLGPNTEAFF.

The chain is built from TRBV9 and TRBJ2-1; D may be TRBD1 or TRBD2 (5 bases each). This CDR3 region has 15 residues. With 3 bases removed from V and 4 bases from J, the gap between germline ends came to 14 bases. From germline, CDR1 is SGDLS and CDR2 YYNGEE. The CDR3 sequence is CASSARGAPYNEQFF. Here the CDR3 DNA reads TGTGCCAGCAGCGCGAGGGGCGCCCCTTACAATGAGCAGTTCTTC. Together with reference TRBV9 and TRBJ2-1, the CDR3 gives the full variable domain: DSGVTQTPKHLITATGQRVTLRCSPRSGDLSVYWYQQSLDQGLQFLIQYYNGEERAKGNILERFSAQQFPDLHSELNLSSLELGDSALYFCASSARGAPYNEQFFGPGTRLTVL.

This clone was seen only once. CDR3: CAWSVQPEQYF. The DNA of the CDR3 is TGTGCCTGGAGTGTACAGCCCGAGCAGTACTTC. V gene TRBV30 combines with J gene TRBJ2-5; D not resolved. The last part of the DNA fits TRBJ2-7 better; the J call may be wrong. Germline CDR1 is GTSNPN and CDR2 is SVGIG (reference sequence). The CDR3 loop spans 11 amino acids.

This clone came up once. The chain is built from TRBV6-5 and TRBJ2-7; D is uncertain. Trimming took off 4 bases at V and 1 base at J, with 11 bases between the two ends. Germline CDR1 reads MNHEY; CDR2 reads SVGAGI. This CDR3 region has 14 residues. CDR3 region: CASSLTLSSYEQYF. CDR3 nucleotide sequence: TGTGCCAGCAGTTTGACTCTCTCTTCCTACGAGCAGTACTTC.

The V and J genes are TRBV13 and TRBJ2-7; tentatively, D is TRBD1 (5 bases). The CDR3 extends over 14 amino acids. V gave up 5 bases and J gave up 3 bases, with 14 bases separating them. Per the germline V gene, CDR1 is PRHDT and CDR2 is FYEKMQ (reference sequence). The CDR3 loop reads CASSTPDTGYEQYF. DNA of the CDR3: TGTGCCAGCAGCACCCCGGACACCGGCTACGAGCAGTACTTC.

This CDR3 reads CAISVWGASSYEQYF. The CDR3 nucleotides read TGTGCCATCTCTGTTTGGGGGGCGAGCTCCTACGAGCAGTACTTC. The chain employs TRBV15 and TRBJ2-7, with D perhaps given as TRBD1 or TRBD2 (6 bases each). Trimming shortened V by 10 bases and J by 0 bases, and 19 bases separated the two germline ends. CDR3 length: 15 residues. CDR1 and CDR2 (germline): LNHNV, YYDKDF (reference sequence).

This chain uses TRBV6-4 with TRBJ2-2; 9 bases map to TRBD2. Germline CDR1 reads MRHNA; CDR2 reads SNTAGT. With 10 bases clipped from V and 1 base from J, the junction kept 4 bases outside the gene matches. The CDR3 is 14 residues long. CDR3: CATQRGENTGELFF. CDR3 in DNA: TGTGCCACCCAGCGGGGGGAGAACACCGGGGAGCTGTTTTTT.

The chain couples TRBV6-5 to TRBJ2-7; 8 bases line up with TRBD2. V was clipped by 0 bases and J by 4 bases; unmatched bases: 5. The CDR3 is 15 residues long. Germline CDR1 and CDR2: MNHEY and SVGAGI. This CDR3 reads CASSYSGGRHYEQYF. CDR3 bases: TGTGCCAGCAGTTACTCCGGCGGGAGGCATTACGAGCAGTACTTC.

This chain uses TRBV7-8 with TRBJ2-7; perhaps TRBD1 as D (5 bases). The V end was cut by 5 bases, the J end by 3 bases, with 14 bases between. Germline assignment: CDR1 SGHVS and CDR2 FQNEAQ. The CDR3 runs 14 residues. CDR3 region: CASSLRQRSYEQYF. The CDR3, as DNA: TGTGCCAGCAGCCTGAGACAGAGGAGCTACGAGCAGTACTTC.

The V gene is TRBV7-9, the J gene TRBJ1-1; D gene uncertain. From germline, CDR1 is SEHNR and CDR2 FQNEAQ (reference sequence). Between the trimmed V and J ends, which lost 6 bases and 0 bases, there was a span of 5 bases. The CDR3 runs 12 residues. CDR3 amino acids: CASRKMNTEAFF. For the CDR3, the DNA is TGTGCCAGCAGGAAGATGAACACTGAAGCTTTCTTT.

In this sample, this clone turned up once. The gene calls are TRBV27 and TRBJ2-1; 13 bases align to TRBD2. Germline V gene data show CDR1 as MNHEY and CDR2 as SMNVEV (reference sequence). V was pared by 6 bases and J by 6 bases, with 8 bases of the junction left unmatched. CDR3 length: 16 amino acids. CDR3 sequence: CASSPPGLAGPNEQFF. In nucleotides, the CDR3 is TGTGCCAGCAGCCCACCGGGACTAGCGGGACCCAATGAGCAGTTCTTC.

The chain is built from TRBV28 and TRBJ2-7, with no clear D. The V end lost 1 base, the J end lost 3 bases, and 16 bases lay between the germline ends. This CDR3 contains 16 residues. Looked up from germline, CDR1 is MDHEN and CDR2 is SYDVKM. The CDR3 sequence: CASSLFTTIFVYEQYF. Here the CDR3 DNA reads TGTGCCAGCAGTTTATTTACAACCATTTTTGTCTACGAGCAGTACTTC.

This clone appeared a single time. Written as DNA, the CDR3 is TGTGCCAGCAGTTTAGCAGCGGGAGTTTCAAATGAGCAGTTCTTC. This sequence encodes CASSLAAGVSNEQFF. V and J are TRBV28 and TRBJ2-1; 8 nucleotides match TRBD2. V dropped 2 bases and J dropped 7; count of bases not matched to a gene: 7. Germline V gives CDR1 MDHEN, CDR2 SYDVKM. The CDR3 is 15 amino acids.